This T cell receptor (beta chain) originates from a study of tumor-infiltrating lymphocytes in localized non-small cell lung cancer. Study-wide findings and caveats: T-cell fraction did not differ between immunotypes IM1 and IM2.

The protocol was immunoSEQ multiplex PCR, while the TCRdb copy is restricted to in-frame clones and leaves out a portion. The sample records about 9,200 clones, 82% being singletons. Germline V gene sequence: CDR1 PRHDT, CDR2 FYEKMQ (reference sequence). With V trimmed by 6 bases and J by 4 bases, 5 bases remained unmatched. The CDR3 loop spans 15 amino acids. To note about this clone: Antigen unknown.

Source material: uninvolved lung tissue not adjacent to the tumor. This rearrangement joins TRBV13 to TRBJ2-1, with 11 bases aligning to TRBD1. The TCR sequence derives from a human donor with non-small cell lung cancer. The CDR3 loop is CASRFRDRGYNEQFF. CDR3 nucleotide sequence: TGTGCCAGCAGATTCCGGGACAGGGGGTACAATGAGCAGTTCTTC.